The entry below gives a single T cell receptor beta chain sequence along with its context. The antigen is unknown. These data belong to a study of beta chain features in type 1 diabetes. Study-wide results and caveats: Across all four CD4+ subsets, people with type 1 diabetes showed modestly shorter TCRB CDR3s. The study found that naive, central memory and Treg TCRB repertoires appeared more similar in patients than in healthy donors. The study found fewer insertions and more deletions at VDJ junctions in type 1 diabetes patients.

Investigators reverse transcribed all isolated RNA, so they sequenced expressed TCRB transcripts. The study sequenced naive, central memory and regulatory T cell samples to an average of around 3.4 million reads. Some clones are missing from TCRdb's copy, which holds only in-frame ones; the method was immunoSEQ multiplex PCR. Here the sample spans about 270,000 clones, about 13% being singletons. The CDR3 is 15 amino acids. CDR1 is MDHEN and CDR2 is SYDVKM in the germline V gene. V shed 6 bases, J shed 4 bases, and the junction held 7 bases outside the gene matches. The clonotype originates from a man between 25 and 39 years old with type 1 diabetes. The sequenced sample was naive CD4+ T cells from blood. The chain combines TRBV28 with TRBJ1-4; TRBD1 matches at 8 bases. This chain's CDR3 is CASSSGQDGNEKLFF. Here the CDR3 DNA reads TGTGCCAGCAGCTCGGGACAGGACGGTAATGAAAAACTGTTTTTT.